This TCR beta chain was sequenced for a study of cytomegalovirus exposure and HLA in healthy donors. General study results and limits: Earlier results showed most TCR beta V segments being productive about 90% or about 30% of the time. A few V segments could not be told apart, such as TRBV6-2 and TRBV6-3, and were left out.

This clone showed up just a few times. Its antigen remains unknown. Losses at the gene ends were 4 bases for V and 0 bases for J; bases not matched to a gene: 8. This CDR3 is built from 17 residues. Germline loops: CDR1 MDHEN, CDR2 SYDVKM. This cohort consisted of healthy bone marrow donors. The PCR ran on 60 Vbeta and 13 Jbeta primers. Sequencing was performed with immunoSEQ multiplex PCR; in TCRdb, only in-frame clones are kept and a portion is missing. The sample includes about 200,000 clones, approximately 78% of them seen just once. The chain recombines TRBV28 with TRBJ2-7; 11 bases are shared with TRBD2. The TCR originated in a woman aged 50 to 60 in good health and CMV-seropositive. The sample consisted of PBMCs. CDR3 coding DNA: TGTGCCAGCAGTTCCCCGCAAGGGACTAGCGGCTCCTACGAGCAGTACTTC. Amino acids: CASSSPQGTSGSYEQYF. Variable domain in full (rest from reference TRBV28 and TRBJ2-7): DVKVTQSSRYLVKRTGEKVFLECVQDMDHENMFWYRQDPGLGLRLIYFSYDVKMKEKGDIPEGYSVSREKKERFSLILESASTNQTSMYLCASSSPQGTSGSYEQYFGPGTRLTVT.